This section outlines one T cell receptor (beta chain) sequence together with its context. A junction boundary mismatches the germline segment, possibly from a read error. Stated treatment: randomized to nivolumab then ipilimumab (arm A) or the reverse (arm B). DNA-damaging chemotherapy had not been given to any patient beforehand. Sorted cells were live CD3+CD8+, lacking CD19 and CD56, from PBMCs. Looked up from germline, CDR1 is SSHAT and CDR2 is FNYEAQ (reference sequence). CDR3 length: 14 residues. This specimen comes from a study of sequential checkpoint blockade in melanoma. Background on the study: Patients were randomized 1:1 to nivolumab-then-ipilimumab or ipilimumab-then-nivolumab first-line. After both sequences, patients received maintenance nivolumab.

Produced via immunoSEQ multiplex PCR; TCRdb's table is partial and in-frame only. Of under 25,000 clones detected, under 85% appear once; the ten largest clones hold around two fifths. Sample: CD8+ T cells sorted from blood (inferred from file names), taken from a patient given nivolumab and ipilimumab in sequence. The TCR comes from a human donor with melanoma. V gene TRBV7-7 combines with J gene TRBJ2-7; 8 bases align to TRBD2. The CDR3 DNA sequence: TGTGCTAGCAGCCCCCGGGAGGGAGGCTACGAGCAGTACTTC. Protein: CASSPREGGYEQYF.